Listed below are T cell receptor beta chains from one sample, sequenced in a study of cytomegalovirus exposure and HLA in healthy donors. Profiling relied on immunoSEQ multiplex PCR, and the TCRdb table lists in-frame clones only, not all of them. The sample lists 200,000 to 250,000 clones; about 86% were seen once. The sequencing sample was made of PBMCs. These receptors all stem from a woman aged 55 to 70 in good health and CMV-seropositive. Both conserved end residues are part of each CDR3. Fields, in order: CDR3 protein, J gene, V gene.

CASSDNRFSNQPQHF	TRBJ1-5	TRBV27
CATSRADSRNNEQFF	TRBJ2-1	TRBV15
CASSSGQGSEASF	TRBJ1-1	TRBV5-4
CASSAGVDTGELFF	TRBJ2-2	TRBV25-1
CSSSTTGDFNQPQHF	TRBJ1-5	TRBV7-9
CASQGSGDEQYF	TRBJ2-7	TRBV10-1
CASSAGGGKNTEAFF	TRBJ1-1	TRBV6-1
CASSLDSGSDYGYTF	TRBJ1-2	TRBV5-1
CASSPGQGLNYGYTF	TRBJ1-2	TRBV11-2
CASSPPGVRYNEQFF	TRBJ2-1	TRBV18
CASSEREGYEQYF	TRBJ2-7	TRBV6-1
CASSDGQGYEQYF	.	TRBV6-5
CARRRGRVTGELFF	TRBJ2-2	TRBV2
CASSGRQGQFGANVLTF	TRBJ2-6	TRBV5-5
CASSMGERGTDTQYF	TRBJ2-3	TRBV5-1
CASSVEQVITNEKLFF	TRBJ1-4	TRBV2